These 29 T cell receptor beta chains came from one sample sequenced in a study of shared clonotypes between healthy human individuals. TCRdb's copy holds only in-frame clones and misses some; the assay was immunoSEQ multiplex PCR. Of some 240,000 clones in the sample, over 60% were seen once. The specimen sequenced was memory CD4+ T cells sorted from blood. The subset was: CD45RA-negative fraction. The receptors originated from a man younger than 45 in good health.

The gene calls are TRBV4-2 and TRBJ2-7; D tentatively reads TRBD1 or TRBD2 (5 bases each). This CDR3 has 14 residues. Per the germline V gene, CDR1 is LGHNA and CDR2 is YNFKEQ. V was shortened by 0 bases and J by 2 bases, with 8 bases between the two germline ends. CDR3 nucleotides: TGTGCCAGCAGCCAAGATCGGGGCCCCTACGAGCAGTACTTC. It specifies CASSQDRGPYEQYF.

The V and J genes are TRBV4-3 and TRBJ2-7; D possibly uses TRBD1 or TRBD2 (5 bases each). The CDR3 length is 15 residues. Trimming removed 0 bases at V and 2 bases at J, with 11 bases between. The V gene's germline CDR1 is LGHNA and CDR2 YSLEER. The CDR3 sequence is CASSQEALGPYEQYF. The DNA for the CDR3 is TGCGCCAGCAGCCAAGAAGCATTGGGACCCTACGAGCAGTACTTC.

The CDR3 here is CASSMGAGSYNEQFF. In nucleotides, the CDR3 is TGTGCCAGTAGTATGGGCGCGGGCTCCTACAATGAGCAGTTCTTC. The rearrangement joins TRBV19 to TRBJ2-1; D perhaps matches TRBD2 (5 bases). The CDR3 runs 15 residues. Germline V gene sequence: CDR1 LNHDA, CDR2 SQIVND (reference sequence). Trimming cost V 3 bases and J 0 bases, with 9 bases left between them.

The CDR3 protein is CASKSDSANYGYTF. As DNA, the CDR3 is TGTGCCAGCAAATCCGACAGCGCTAACTATGGCTACACCTTC. The V call is TRBV2, the J call TRBJ1-2; D may be TRBD1 (5 bases). From germline, CDR1 is SNHLY and CDR2 FYNNEI. The CDR3 has 14 residues. The V gene lost 7 bases and the J gene lost 0 bases, with 12 bases spanning the gap.

The chain has TRBV2 and TRBJ2-2, with TRBD2 as a possible D gene (5 bases). Trimming pared 8 bases from V and 1 base from J, leaving 17 bases between. Looked up from germline, CDR1 is SNHLY and CDR2 is FYNNEI. This CDR3 has 16 amino acids. The CDR3 DNA sequence: TGTGCCAGCGGGAATACCGCCGCGGGGAACACCGGGGAGCTGTTTTTT. It encodes CASGNTAAGNTGELFF.

This clone showed up just a few times. The chain links TRBV13 to TRBJ2-2; D is uncertain. CDR1 and CDR2 (germline): PRHDT, FYEKMQ (reference sequence). CDR3 length: 11 residues. Trimming pared 2 bases from V and 8 bases from J, leaving 3 bases between. The DNA for the CDR3 is TGTGCCAGCAGCTTATCTGGGGAGCTGTTTTTT. Protein: CASSLSGELFF.

The chain combines TRBV5-1 with TRBJ2-7; 9 bases align to TRBD1. Germline lookup yields CDR1 SGHRS and CDR2 YFSETQ. The V gene end was trimmed by 4 bases and the J gene end by 3 bases; junction bases not matched to a gene: 5. The CDR3 sequence is 14 residues long. CDR3 nucleotides: TGCGCCAGCAGCCCCAAGACAGGGGGCTACGAGCAGTACTTC. This sequence encodes CASSPKTGGYEQYF.

The chain recombines TRBV20-1 with TRBJ2-3; no firm D call. Germline V CDR1 and CDR2: DFQATT, SNEGSKA (reference sequence). V was cut by 4 bases and J by 4 bases, with 6 bases left in between. This CDR3 has 11 amino acids. For the CDR3, the DNA is TGCAGTGCTATTCCGGCAGATACGCAGTATTTT. Amino acid sequence: CSAIPADTQYF.

CDR3 nucleotide sequence: TGTGCCAGCAGCTTGGGACTAGCGGGAGGAGGGGAGCTGTTTTTT. It translates to CASSLGLAGGGELFF. The V and J genes are TRBV5-4 and TRBJ2-2; 13 nucleotides agree with TRBD2. CDR1 SGHNT and CDR2 YYREEE come from the germline V gene (reference sequence). This CDR3 comprises 15 residues. V shed 0 bases and J 8 bases; nucleotides not matched to a gene: 1.

The V gene is TRBV27, the J gene TRBJ2-1; either TRBD1 or TRBD2 may supply D (6 bases each). Between the trimmed V and J ends, which lost 7 bases and 4 bases, there was a span of 17 bases. The CDR3 length is 15 residues. Germline values: CDR1 MNHEY, CDR2 SMNVEV (reference sequence). Written as DNA, the CDR3 is TGTGCCAGCATCTTTAGGGGGGCTACTTACAATGAGCAGTTCTTC. Translating it yields CASIFRGATYNEQFF.

This clone was seen a handful of times. The rearrangement uses TRBV5-6 and TRBJ2-5; 15 bases agree with TRBD2. Looked up from germline, CDR1 is SGHDT and CDR2 is YYEEEE. Unmatched junction bases numbered 7, after V lost 2 bases and J lost 5 bases. The CDR3 length is 17 residues. CDR3 sequence (DNA): TGTGCCAGCAGCTTCATGGGACTAGCGGGAGGACGGGAGACCCAGTACTTC. Encoded protein: CASSFMGLAGGRETQYF.

This clone was seen a handful of times. The rearrangement links TRBV2 to TRBJ2-2; TRBD1 matches 8 bases. The J segment lost 15 bases and the V segment lost 8 bases, leaving 8 bases of the junction unmatched. Germline assignment: CDR1 SNHLY and CDR2 FYNNEI. CDR3 length: 11 amino acids. The chain's CDR3 is CASGRTGPVFF. For the CDR3, the DNA is TGTGCCAGCGGAAGGACAGGGCCGGTGTTTTTT.

The chain joins TRBV6-6 to TRBJ2-7; D not resolved. V lost 2 bases to trimming and J lost 2 bases, with 7 bases between them. The germline CDR1 and CDR2 sequences are MNHNY and SVGAGI (reference sequence). The CDR3 spans 13 residues. The CDR3 DNA sequence: TGTGCCAGCAGTTACGTGGGGACCTACGAGCAGTACTTC. Its translation is CASSYVGTYEQYF.

J is TRBJ1-1 and V is TRBV9; D is undetermined. V gave up 0 bases and J gave up 2 bases, with 8 bases separating them. This CDR3 spans 14 amino acids. Per the germline V gene, CDR1 is SGDLS and CDR2 is YYNGEE. Here the CDR3 reads CASSVDGPNTEAFF. DNA of the CDR3: TGTGCCAGCAGCGTAGACGGCCCTAACACTGAAGCTTTCTTT.

The CDR3 DNA reads as TGTGCCAGCAGTGTGTTTAACAGGGGCCTGTTTTTT. This encodes CASSVFNRGLFF. The chain couples TRBV7-8 to TRBJ2-2, with TRBD1 matching 7 bases. V trimming: 6 bases; J trimming: 14 bases; junction bases outside the gene matches: 9. This CDR3 contains 12 residues. From germline, CDR1 is SGHVS and CDR2 FQNEAQ. The complete variable domain, with remaining parts taken from reference TRBV7-8 and TRBJ2-2, reads GAGVSQSPRYKVAKRGQDVALRCDPISGHVSLFWYQQALGQGPEFLTYFQNEAQLDKSGLPSDRFFAERPEGSVSTLKIQRTQQEDSAVYLCASSVFNRGLFFGEGSRLTVL.

The table lists this clone with a count of one. This rearrangement joins TRBV13 to TRBJ2-1; 7 bases fit TRBD2. The trim removed 3 bases at V and 9 bases at J, leaving 5 bases unmatched. Germline CDR1 is PRHDT and CDR2 is FYEKMQ (reference sequence). The CDR3 extends over 13 amino acids. The CDR3, as DNA: TGTGCCAGCAGCTTGACGGGGGGAGCTGAGCAGTTCTTC. Translation: CASSLTGGAEQFF.

This chain joins TRBV11-2 and TRBJ2-3; D could derive from TRBD1 or TRBD2 (6 bases each). Looked up from germline, CDR1 is SGHAT and CDR2 is FQNNGV. Deletions cut 0 bases from V and 2 bases from J, with 12 bases between. The CDR3 loop spans 16 amino acids. The DNA for the CDR3 is TGTGCCAGCAGCTTAGAAGGGGGGATTATCACAGATACGCAGTATTTT. Translation: CASSLEGGIITDTQYF.

The chain is built from TRBV6-6 and TRBJ2-3, with D perhaps TRBD2 (6 bases). Trimming took off 5 bases at V and 0 bases at J, with 12 bases between the two ends. This CDR3 comprises 15 residues. Germline V gene lookup returns CDR1 MNHNY and CDR2 SVGAGI (reference sequence). The CDR3 loop reads CASSNPSGSTDTQYF. The CDR3 nucleotides read TGTGCCAGCAGTAACCCCAGCGGGAGCACAGATACGCAGTATTTT.

This rearrangement joins TRBV6-1 to TRBJ1-1; 7 bases match TRBD1. The V gene's germline CDR1 is MNHNS and CDR2 SASEGT. J lost 5 bases, V lost 4 bases, and 7 bases had no gene match. The CDR3 length is 14 residues. CDR3 region: CASSVPTGRTEAFF. CDR3 nucleotides: TGTGCCAGCAGTGTGCCGACAGGGAGGACTGAAGCTTTCTTT.

This chain joins TRBV9 and TRBJ2-7; 7 bases are a match to TRBD2. CDR1 is SGDLS, CDR2 YYNGEE, per germline. V shed 4 bases, J shed 7 bases, and the junction held 5 bases outside the gene matches. This CDR3 is built from 12 residues. The CDR3 here is CASSRVGGEQYF. Here the CDR3 DNA reads TGTGCCAGCAGCCGCGTCGGGGGGGAGCAGTACTTC.

This rearrangement joins TRBV11-2 to TRBJ1-3, with unresolved D. Trimming stripped 4 bases from V and 4 bases from J, with 8 bases between. The CDR3 length is 13 residues. Looked up from germline, CDR1 is SGHAT and CDR2 is FQNNGV. The CDR3 protein is CASSYYEGNTIYF. The DNA for the CDR3 is TGTGCCAGCAGCTACTACGAGGGAAACACCATATATTTT.

V usage is TRBV5-4 and J usage is TRBJ2-2; TRBD2 might be the D (5 bases). CDR1 is SGHNT and CDR2 is YYREEE in the germline V gene (reference sequence). This CDR3 is 16 amino acids long. V was trimmed by 3 bases and J by 0 bases, leaving 12 bases between them. CDR3 region: CASSSKLDANTGELFF. CDR3 DNA sequence: TGTGCCAGCAGCTCCAAACTAGACGCGAACACCGGGGAGCTGTTTTTT.

V usage is TRBV7-2 and J usage is TRBJ1-5; unclear D gene. The germline V gene encodes CDR1 SGHTA and CDR2 FQGNSA. There are 13 residues in the CDR3. Deletions cut 5 bases from V and 5 bases from J, with 10 bases between. Here the CDR3 reads CASSPMGDQPQHF. Here the CDR3 DNA reads TGTGCCAGCAGCCCAATGGGAGATCAGCCCCAGCATTTT. The full variable domain, with the rest looked up from reference TRBV7-2 and TRBJ1-5, is GAGVSQSPSNKVTEKGKDVELRCDPISGHTALYWYRQSLGQGLEFLIYFQGNSAPDKSGLPSDRFSAERTGGSVSTLTIQRTQQEDSAVYLCASSPMGDQPQHFGDGTRLSIL.

This clone was detected only a few times. The rearrangement links TRBV5-1 to TRBJ2-2; weak D call: TRBD2 (6 bases). V dropped 0 bases and J dropped 4 bases, with 10 bases sitting between them. The CDR3 length is 15 residues. From germline, CDR1 is SGHRS and CDR2 YFSETQ. The chain's CDR3 is CASSLGGLFTGELFF. Here the CDR3 DNA reads TGCGCCAGCAGCTTGGGGGGACTTTTCACCGGGGAGCTGTTTTTT.

V gene TRBV28 combines with J gene TRBJ1-1, with D tentatively TRBD1 (5 bases). Deletions cut 8 bases from V and 0 bases from J, with 13 bases between. This CDR3 comprises 14 residues. The germline V gene encodes CDR1 MDHEN and CDR2 SYDVKM. CDR3 amino acids: CASVVGAMNTEAFF. The CDR3 bases are TGTGCCAGCGTTGTTGGGGCGATGAACACTGAAGCTTTCTTT.

The chain couples TRBV6-6 to TRBJ1-3; no clear D. The germline gives CDR1 MNHNY, CDR2 SVGAGI (reference sequence). Trimming left V 5 bases short and J 0 bases short, with 11 bases between. The CDR3 runs to 15 residues. The CDR3: CASSNTMGSGNTIYF. The CDR3 DNA reads TGTGCCAGCAGTAACACGATGGGCTCTGGAAACACCATATATTTT.

J is TRBJ2-3 and V is TRBV6-1; 12 bases line up with TRBD2. This CDR3 contains 14 residues. V gave up 8 bases and J gave up 5 bases; unmatched junction bases: 5. From germline, CDR1 is MNHNS and CDR2 SASEGT. CDR3 coding DNA: TGTGCCAGCCGCCTAGCGGGAGGGCGAGATACGCAGTATTTT. Its translation: CASRLAGGRDTQYF.

This CDR3 is CASSPRALAGITHEQYF. For the CDR3, the DNA is TGTGCCAGCAGCCCGCGGGCACTAGCGGGGATCACACACGAGCAGTACTTC. The chain has TRBV7-6 and TRBJ2-7; 10 nucleotides match TRBD2. The germline gives CDR1 SGHVS, CDR2 FNYEAQ. The CDR3 extends over 17 amino acids. J was trimmed by 5 bases and V by 5 bases; bases with no gene match: 15.

This chain links TRBV2 with TRBJ2-7, with 8 positions matching TRBD1. V gave up 2 bases and J gave up 4 bases; unmatched junction bases: 7. The germline V gene has CDR1 SNHLY and CDR2 FYNNEI. The CDR3 has 15 amino acids. CDR3 sequence: CASSETGTGLYEQYF. CDR3 nucleotide sequence: TGTGCCAGCAGTGAAACCGGGACAGGACTTTACGAGCAGTACTTC.